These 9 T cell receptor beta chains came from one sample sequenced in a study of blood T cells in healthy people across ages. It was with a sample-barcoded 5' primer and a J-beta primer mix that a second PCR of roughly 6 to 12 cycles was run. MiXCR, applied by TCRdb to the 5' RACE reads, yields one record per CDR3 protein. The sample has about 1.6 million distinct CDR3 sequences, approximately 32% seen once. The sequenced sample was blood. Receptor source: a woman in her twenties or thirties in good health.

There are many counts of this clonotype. The DNA of the CDR3 is TGCAGTGCTAGAGCGGGCCCCTACGAGCAGTACTTC. Its protein is CSARAGPYEQYF. The chain couples TRBV20-1 to TRBJ2-7; D unclear. The germline V gene encodes CDR1 DFQATT and CDR2 SNEGSKA (reference sequence). V lost 1 base to trimming and J lost 2 bases, with 6 bases between them. CDR3 length equals 12 residues.

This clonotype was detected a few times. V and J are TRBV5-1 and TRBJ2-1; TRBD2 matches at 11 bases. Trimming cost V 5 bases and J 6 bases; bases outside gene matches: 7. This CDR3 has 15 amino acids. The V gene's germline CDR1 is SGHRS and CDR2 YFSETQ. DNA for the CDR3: TGCGCCAGCAGTAAACTAGCGGGAGACGTCAATGAGCAGTTCTTC. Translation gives CASSKLAGDVNEQFF.

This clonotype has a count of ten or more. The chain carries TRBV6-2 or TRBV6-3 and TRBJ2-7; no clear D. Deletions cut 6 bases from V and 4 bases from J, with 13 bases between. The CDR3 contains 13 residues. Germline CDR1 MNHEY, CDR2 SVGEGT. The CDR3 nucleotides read TGTGCCAGCAGCCCCCCGGTAGGATACGAGCAGTACTTC. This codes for CASSPPVGYEQYF.

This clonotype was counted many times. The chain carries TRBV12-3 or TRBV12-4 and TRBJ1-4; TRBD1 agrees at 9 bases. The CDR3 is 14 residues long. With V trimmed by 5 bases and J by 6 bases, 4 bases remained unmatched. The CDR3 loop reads CASSPTGGHEKLFF. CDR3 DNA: TGTGCCAGCAGTCCGACAGGGGGTCATGAAAAACTGTTTTTT.

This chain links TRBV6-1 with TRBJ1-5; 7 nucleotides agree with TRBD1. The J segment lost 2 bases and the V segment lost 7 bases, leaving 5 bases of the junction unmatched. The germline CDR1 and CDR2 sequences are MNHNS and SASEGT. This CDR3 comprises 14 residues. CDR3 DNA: TGTGCCAGCATGACAGGGATGGGCAATCAGCCCCAGCATTTT. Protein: CASMTGMGNQPQHF.

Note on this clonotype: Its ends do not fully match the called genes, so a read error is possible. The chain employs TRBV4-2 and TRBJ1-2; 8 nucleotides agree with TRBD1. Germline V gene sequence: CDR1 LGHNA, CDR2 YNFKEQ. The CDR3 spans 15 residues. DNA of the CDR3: TGTGCCAGCAGCCAAGAGGACAGGGTTCGATTTGGCTGCACCTTC. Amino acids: CASSQEDRVRFGCTF.

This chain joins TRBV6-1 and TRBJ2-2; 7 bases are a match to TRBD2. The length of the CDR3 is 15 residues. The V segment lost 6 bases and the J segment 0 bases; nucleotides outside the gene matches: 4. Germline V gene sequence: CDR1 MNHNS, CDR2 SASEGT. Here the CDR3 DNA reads TGTGCCAGCAGCTACAGCGGGACGAACACCGGGGAGCTGTTTTTT. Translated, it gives CASSYSGTNTGELFF.

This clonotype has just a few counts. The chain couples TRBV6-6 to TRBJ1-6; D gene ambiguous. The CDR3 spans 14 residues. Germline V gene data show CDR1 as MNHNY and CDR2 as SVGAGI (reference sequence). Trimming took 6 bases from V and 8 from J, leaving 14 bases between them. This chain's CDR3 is CASREVSDHSPLHF. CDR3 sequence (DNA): TGTGCCAGCAGAGAGGTGTCGGACCATTCACCCCTCCACTTT.

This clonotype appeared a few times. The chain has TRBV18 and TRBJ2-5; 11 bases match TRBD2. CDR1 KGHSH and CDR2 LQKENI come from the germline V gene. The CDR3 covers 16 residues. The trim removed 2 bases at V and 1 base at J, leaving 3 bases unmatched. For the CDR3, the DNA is TGTGCCAGCTCACCAAGTCTAGCGGGGGGCCAAGAGACCCAGTACTTC. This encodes CASSPSLAGGQETQYF.